This TCR beta chain was recovered during a study of blood T cell repertoires in COVID-19. About the study: Whether acute or convalescent, the COVID-19 samples came from the United States, Italy and Spain. T cells, B-cell-depleted T cells, or PBMCs supplied cDNA or gDNA.

V was pared by 7 bases and J by 7 bases, with 11 bases between. Germline V gene data show CDR1 as LNHDA and CDR2 as SQIVND (reference sequence). The length of the CDR3 is 13 residues. In the authors' workflow: Estimated nucleated cell counts came from reference gene primer amplification. The table came from immunoSEQ multiplex PCR; TCRdb's copy has only in-frame clones and leaves some out. V, J and clone size reflect that table, while D and trimming were determined from the DNA. The sample yields 95,000 to 120,000 clones, around 89% seen once. A few counts support this clone. This TCR was sampled from a woman between 50 and 59 years old with acute or convalescent COVID-19. The sequencing input was peripheral blood. The chain joins TRBV19 to TRBJ1-6; TRBD1 is a possible D gene (5 bases). For the CDR3, the DNA is TGTGCCAGTATGGGGCAGCGAAATTCACCCCTCCACTTT. Its protein is CASMGQRNSPLHF.